These 9 T cell receptor beta chains originate from one sample sequenced in a study of blood T cell repertoires in COVID-19. Sequenced by immunoSEQ multiplex PCR; TCRdb stores in-frame clones only, minus some. The sample comprises under 95,000 clones, roughly 84% of which are singletons, and 30% to 35% rests with the top ten. Sample: peripheral blood. Every receptor here comes from a woman aged 80 or over with active or convalescent COVID-19.

The chain links TRBV19 to TRBJ2-1, with a tentative D call TRBD1 (5 bases). The germline gives CDR1 LNHDA, CDR2 SQIVND (reference sequence). The CDR3 runs 14 residues. Trimming took off 9 bases at V and 4 bases at J, with 16 bases between the two ends. CDR3: CASRPVGPYNEQFF. CDR3 DNA: TGTGCCAGCCGCCCCGTGGGGCCATACAATGAGCAGTTCTTC.

V is TRBV27 and J is TRBJ1-2, with D maybe TRBD1 (5 bases). This CDR3 has 17 amino acids. Looked up from germline, CDR1 is MNHEY and CDR2 is SMNVEV (reference sequence). V was cut by 3 bases and J by 4 bases, with 21 bases left in between. The CDR3 bases are TGTGCCAGCAGTTTTGCTTTCTATGGGACTGCTCCCTATGGCTACACCTTC. It encodes CASSFAFYGTAPYGYTF.

The gene calls are TRBV19 and TRBJ2-3; TRBD1 aligns across 7 bases. With V trimmed by 4 bases and J by 5 bases, 6 bases remained unmatched. The CDR3 length is 14 residues. Germline V gives CDR1 LNHDA, CDR2 SQIVND (reference sequence). The CDR3 nucleotides are TGTGCCAGTAGTAAGCACAGGGGTGGAGATACGCAGTATTTT. This gives the protein CASSKHRGGDTQYF.

The rearrangement links TRBV5-6 to TRBJ1-5; TRBD1 matches at 9 bases. CDR3 size: 15 residues. Per germline, CDR1 SGHDT and CDR2 YYEEEE. V lost 3 bases to trimming and J lost 7 bases; unmatched junction nucleotides: 8. CDR3 in amino acids: CASSSRTGVRQPQHF. The CDR3 DNA reads as TGTGCCAGCAGCTCGAGGACAGGGGTTCGACAGCCCCAGCATTTT. The full variable domain, in which reference TRBV5-6 and TRBJ1-5 provide the parts outside the CDR3, is DAGVTQSPTHLIKTRGQQVTLRCSPKSGHDTVSWYQQALGQGPQFIFQYYEEEERQRGNFPDRFSGHQFPNYSSELNVNALLLGDSALYLCASSSRTGVRQPQHFGDGTRLSIL.

This rearrangement joins TRBV6-5 to TRBJ1-1, with D unresolved. V was trimmed by 6 bases and J by 0 bases, leaving 8 bases between them. The CDR3 loop spans 13 amino acids. Germline CDR1 MNHEY, CDR2 SVGAGI. As DNA, the CDR3 is TGTGCCAGCAGACGCGACTTGAACACTGAAGCTTTCTTT. It encodes CASRRDLNTEAFF.

The chain joins TRBV3-1 (or the pseudogene TRBV3-2) to TRBJ2-1; 9 bases fit TRBD2. The J segment lost 2 bases and the V segment lost 4 bases, leaving 3 bases of the junction unmatched. From germline, CDR1 is LGHDT and CDR2 YNNKEL (reference sequence). This CDR3 is built from 15 residues. In DNA form, the CDR3 reads TGTGCCAGCAGCCCGACTAGCGGACCCTACAATGAGCAGTTCTTC. Its protein is CASSPTSGPYNEQFF.

The V gene is TRBV7-9, the J gene TRBJ2-7, with TRBD1 identical over 7 bases. V was pared by 1 base and J by 5 bases, with 8 bases of the junction left unmatched. This CDR3 has 15 residues. Germline V CDR1 and CDR2: SEHNR, FQNEAQ (reference sequence). The CDR3: CASSLVQGPAHEQYF. In nucleotides, the CDR3 is TGTGCCAGCAGCTTAGTACAGGGGCCTGCTCACGAGCAGTACTTC.

This clone was observed at least ten times. The V call is TRBV7-8, the J call TRBJ1-2; D unresolved. V shed 2 bases and J shed 2 bases, with 9 bases lying between them. The germline V gene encodes CDR1 SGHVS and CDR2 FQNEAQ. This CDR3 is 14 amino acids long. The chain's CDR3 is CASSLLNGNYGYTF. CDR3 bases: TGTGCCAGCAGCTTATTAAACGGGAACTATGGCTACACCTTC.

The chain is built from TRBV5-1 and TRBJ1-2; TRBD1 matches 9 bases. The CDR3 sequence is 14 residues long. Germline lookup yields CDR1 SGHRS and CDR2 YFSETQ. The V and J ends lost 2 bases and 4 bases, in that order; junction bases with no gene match: 3. In DNA, the CDR3 is TGCGCCAGCAGCTTAGCGACAGGGGGCTATGGCTACACCTTC. Protein: CASSLATGGYGYTF.